This T cell receptor beta chain was obtained from a study of T cell responses to AZD1222 COVID-19 vaccine. Study results and limitations: Every sample of the repertoires postdated the peak T cell response. Receipt of two AZD1222 doses was followed by a rise in Spike-specific TCR breadth and depth. Only a handful of AZD1222 recipients, six or seven in all, had baseline seropositivity.

Points on this clone: No antigen is known for it.

The V and J ends lost 1 base and 8 bases, in that order; junction bases with no gene match: 8. The CDR3 spans 17 residues. Germline V gene sequence: CDR1 SEHNR, CDR2 FQNEAQ (reference sequence). Here immunoSEQ multiplex PCR was the method, and the copy in TCRdb shows in-frame clones only, minus some. The sample includes 75,000 to 95,000 clones, 85% to 95% of them seen just once. Source: peripheral blood, taken 28 days after the second AZD1222 dose. The source of this sequence is an adult who received the AZD1222 COVID-19 vaccine. This chain connects TRBV7-9 to TRBJ2-1; TRBD2 aligns across 13 bases. This CDR3 is CASSLDPGLAGLYEQFF. The CDR3 DNA reads TGTGCCAGCAGCTTAGACCCGGGACTAGCGGGACTATATGAGCAGTTCTTC. Combining the CDR3 with reference TRBV7-9 and TRBJ2-1 gives the whole variable domain DTGVSQNPRHKITKRGQNVTFRCDPISEHNRLYWYRQTLGQGPEFLTYFQNEAQLEKSRLLSDRFSAERPKGSFSTLEIQRTEQGDSAMYLCASSLDPGLAGLYEQFFGPGTRLTVL.